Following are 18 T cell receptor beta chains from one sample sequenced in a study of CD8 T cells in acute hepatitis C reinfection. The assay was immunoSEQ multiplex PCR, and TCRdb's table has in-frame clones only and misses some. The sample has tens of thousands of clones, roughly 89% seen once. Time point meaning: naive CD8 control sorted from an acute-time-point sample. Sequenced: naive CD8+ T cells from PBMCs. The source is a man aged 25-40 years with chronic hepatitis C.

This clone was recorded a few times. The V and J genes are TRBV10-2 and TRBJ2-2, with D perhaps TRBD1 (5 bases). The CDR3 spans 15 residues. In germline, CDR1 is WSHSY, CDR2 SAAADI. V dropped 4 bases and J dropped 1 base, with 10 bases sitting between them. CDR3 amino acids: CASSVAGMNTGELFF. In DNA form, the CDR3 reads TGCGCCAGCAGTGTTGCAGGGATGAACACCGGGGAGCTGTTTTTT.

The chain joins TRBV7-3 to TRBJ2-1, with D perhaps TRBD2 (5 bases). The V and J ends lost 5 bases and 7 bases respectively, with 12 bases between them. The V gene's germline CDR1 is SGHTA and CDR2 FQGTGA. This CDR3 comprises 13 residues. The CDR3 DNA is TGTGCCAGCAGCACCGGACTGGCGAATGAGCAGTTCTTC. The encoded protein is CASSTGLANEQFF.

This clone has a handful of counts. This CDR3 reads CASSLKGYTF. The CDR3 bases are TGTGCCAGCAGCTTAAAGGGCTACACCTTC. V and J are TRBV5-8 and TRBJ1-2, with D hard to call. Looked up from germline, CDR1 is SGHTS and CDR2 is YDEGEE. The CDR3 is 10 amino acids. Trimming left V 2 bases short and J 8 bases short, with 4 bases between.

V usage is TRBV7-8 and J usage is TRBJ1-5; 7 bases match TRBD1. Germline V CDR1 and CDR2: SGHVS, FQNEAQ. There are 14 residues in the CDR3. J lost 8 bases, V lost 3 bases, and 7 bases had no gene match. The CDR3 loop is CASSFPGQGEPQHF. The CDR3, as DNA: TGTGCCAGCAGCTTTCCAGGTCAGGGGGAGCCCCAGCATTTT.

The CDR3 loop reads CATSFLTTQGSYNEQFF. The CDR3 DNA sequence: TGTGCCACGAGCTTCCTGACTACCCAAGGCTCCTACAATGAGCAGTTCTTC. The chain uses TRBV2 and TRBJ2-1; D might be TRBD2 (5 bases). The CDR3 sequence is 17 residues long. V shed 10 bases and J shed 0 bases, with 22 bases lying between them. From germline, CDR1 is SNHLY and CDR2 FYNNEI.

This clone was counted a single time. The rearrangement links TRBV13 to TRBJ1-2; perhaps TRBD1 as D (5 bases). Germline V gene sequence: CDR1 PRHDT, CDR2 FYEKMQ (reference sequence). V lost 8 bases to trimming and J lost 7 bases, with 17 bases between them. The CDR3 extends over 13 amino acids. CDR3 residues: CASALGGISGYTF. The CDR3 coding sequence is TGTGCCAGCGCCCTGGGGGGAATTTCTGGCTACACCTTC.

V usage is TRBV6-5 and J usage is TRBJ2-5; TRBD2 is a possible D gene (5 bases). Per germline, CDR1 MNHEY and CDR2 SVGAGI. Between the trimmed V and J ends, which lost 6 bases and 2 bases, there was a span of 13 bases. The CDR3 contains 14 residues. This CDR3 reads CASSLLDGQETQYF. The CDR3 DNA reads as TGTGCCAGCAGCTTACTAGACGGACAAGAGACCCAGTACTTC.

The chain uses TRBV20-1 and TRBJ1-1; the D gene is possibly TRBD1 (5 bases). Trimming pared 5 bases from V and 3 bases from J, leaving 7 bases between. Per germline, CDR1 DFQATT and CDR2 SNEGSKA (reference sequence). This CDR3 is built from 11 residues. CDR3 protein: CSAGTYTEAFF. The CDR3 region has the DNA TGCAGTGCTGGGACCTACACTGAAGCTTTCTTT.

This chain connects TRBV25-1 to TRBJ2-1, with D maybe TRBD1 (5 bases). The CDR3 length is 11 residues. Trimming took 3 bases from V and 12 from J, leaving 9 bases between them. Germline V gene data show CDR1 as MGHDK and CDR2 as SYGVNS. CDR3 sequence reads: CASSDGGAQFF. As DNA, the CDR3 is TGTGCCAGCAGTGATGGTGGGGCGCAGTTCTTC.

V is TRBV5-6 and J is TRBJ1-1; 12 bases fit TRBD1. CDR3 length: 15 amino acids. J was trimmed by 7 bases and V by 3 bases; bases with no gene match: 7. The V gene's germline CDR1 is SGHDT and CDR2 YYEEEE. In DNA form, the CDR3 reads TGTGCCAGCAGCTCGGGACAGGGGGCTTGGGGTGAAGCTTTCTTT. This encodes CASSSGQGAWGEAFF.

The CDR3 reads CAWSVGRDRAPNQPQHF. The CDR3, as DNA: TGTGCCTGGAGTGTAGGAAGGGACAGGGCCCCCAATCAGCCCCAGCATTTT. The rearrangement uses TRBV30 and TRBJ1-5; TRBD1 agrees at 9 bases. From germline, CDR1 is GTSNPN and CDR2 SVGIG (reference sequence). The CDR3 length is 17 residues. The ends lost 0 bases at V and 3 bases at J; junction bases unmatched: 9.

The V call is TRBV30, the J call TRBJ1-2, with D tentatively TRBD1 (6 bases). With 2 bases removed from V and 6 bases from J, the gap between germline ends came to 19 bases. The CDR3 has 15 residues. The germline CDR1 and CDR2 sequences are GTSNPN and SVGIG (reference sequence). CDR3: CAWSIVRGQVHGYTF. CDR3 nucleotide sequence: TGTGCCTGGAGTATCGTACGGGGGCAGGTCCATGGCTACACCTTC.

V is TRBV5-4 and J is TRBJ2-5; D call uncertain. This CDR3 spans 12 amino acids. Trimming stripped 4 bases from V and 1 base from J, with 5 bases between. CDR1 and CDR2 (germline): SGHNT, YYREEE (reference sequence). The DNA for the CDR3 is TGTGCCAGCAGCGTTCGCCAAGAGACCCAGTACTTC. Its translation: CASSVRQETQYF.

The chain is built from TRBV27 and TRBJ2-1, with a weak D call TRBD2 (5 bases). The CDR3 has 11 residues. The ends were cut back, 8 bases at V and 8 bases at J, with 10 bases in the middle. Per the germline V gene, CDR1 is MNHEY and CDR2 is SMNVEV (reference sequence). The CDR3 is CASGGLDEQFF. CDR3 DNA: TGTGCCAGCGGAGGCCTCGATGAGCAGTTCTTC.

DNA for the CDR3: TGTGCCAGCAGCTTAGGGTGGGGCCCCTACGAGCAGTACTTC. It encodes CASSLGWGPYEQYF. The chain joins TRBV7-3 to TRBJ2-7; tentative D call: TRBD1 (5 bases). The CDR3 runs to 14 residues. The V and J ends lost 2 bases and 2 bases respectively, with 10 bases between them. Germline values: CDR1 SGHTA, CDR2 FQGTGA.

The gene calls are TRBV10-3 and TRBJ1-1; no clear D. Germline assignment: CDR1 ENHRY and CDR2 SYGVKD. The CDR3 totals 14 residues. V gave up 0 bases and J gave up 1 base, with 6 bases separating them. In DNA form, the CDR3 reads TGTGCCATCAGTGAGTCGCCCAGGAACACTGAAGCTTTCTTT. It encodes CAISESPRNTEAFF.

The CDR3 sequence is CASSLLGSQPQHF. The CDR3 coding sequence is TGTGCCAGCAGTTTATTGGGGAGTCAGCCCCAGCATTTT. The chain carries TRBV27 and TRBJ1-5; D remains ambiguous. The CDR3 runs 13 residues. V lost 1 base and J 6 bases, leaving 7 bases between the germline ends. Germline V gene data show CDR1 as MNHEY and CDR2 as SMNVEV (reference sequence).

In nucleotides, the CDR3 is TGTGCCAGCAGTTACTCCGACATCCATGAGCAGTTCTTC. Amino acids: CASSYSDIHEQFF. The gene calls are TRBV6-5 and TRBJ2-1; the D is unclear. Germline CDR1 is MNHEY and CDR2 is SVGAGI. The CDR3 is 13 residues long. Deletions cut 0 bases from V and 8 bases from J, with 8 bases between.